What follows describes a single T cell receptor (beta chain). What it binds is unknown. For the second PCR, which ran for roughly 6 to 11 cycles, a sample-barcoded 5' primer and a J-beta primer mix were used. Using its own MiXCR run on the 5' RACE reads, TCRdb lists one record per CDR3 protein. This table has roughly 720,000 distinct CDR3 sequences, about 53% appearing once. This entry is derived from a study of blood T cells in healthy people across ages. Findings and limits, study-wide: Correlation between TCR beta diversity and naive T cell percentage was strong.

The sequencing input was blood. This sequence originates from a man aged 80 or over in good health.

CDR3 sequence: CASSLLGAENGYTF. In DNA form, the CDR3 reads TGTGCCAGCAGCTTGTTAGGTGCCGAGAATGGCTACACCTTC. V and J are TRBV7-9 and TRBJ1-2; no clear D. V was shortened by 3 bases and J by 6 bases, with 14 bases between the two germline ends. The CDR3 is 14 amino acids. In germline, CDR1 is SEHNR, CDR2 FQNEAQ (reference sequence).